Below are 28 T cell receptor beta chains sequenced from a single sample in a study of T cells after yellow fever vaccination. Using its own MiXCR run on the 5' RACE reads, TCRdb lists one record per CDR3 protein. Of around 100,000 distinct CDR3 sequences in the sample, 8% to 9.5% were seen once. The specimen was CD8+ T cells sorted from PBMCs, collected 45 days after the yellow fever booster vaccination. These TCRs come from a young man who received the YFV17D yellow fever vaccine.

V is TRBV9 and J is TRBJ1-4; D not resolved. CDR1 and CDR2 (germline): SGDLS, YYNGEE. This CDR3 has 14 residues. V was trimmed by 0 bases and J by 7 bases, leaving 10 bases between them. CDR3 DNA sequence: TGTGCCAGCAGCGTAGACGGTGTAGGTGAAAAACTGTTTTTT. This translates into CASSVDGVGEKLFF.

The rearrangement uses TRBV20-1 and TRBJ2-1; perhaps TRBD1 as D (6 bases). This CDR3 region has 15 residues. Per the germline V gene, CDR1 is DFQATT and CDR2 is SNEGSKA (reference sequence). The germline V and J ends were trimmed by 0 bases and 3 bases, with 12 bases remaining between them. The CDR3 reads CSAREWDTLYNEQFF. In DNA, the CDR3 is TGCAGTGCTAGAGAGTGGGACACTCTCTACAATGAGCAGTTCTTC.

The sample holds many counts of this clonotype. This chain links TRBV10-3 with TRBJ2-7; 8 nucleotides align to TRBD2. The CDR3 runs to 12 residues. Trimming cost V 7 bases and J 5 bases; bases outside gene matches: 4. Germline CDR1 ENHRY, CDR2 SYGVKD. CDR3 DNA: TGTGCCATCACCACGGGGGGGAACGAGCAGTACTTC. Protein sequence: CAITTGGNEQYF.

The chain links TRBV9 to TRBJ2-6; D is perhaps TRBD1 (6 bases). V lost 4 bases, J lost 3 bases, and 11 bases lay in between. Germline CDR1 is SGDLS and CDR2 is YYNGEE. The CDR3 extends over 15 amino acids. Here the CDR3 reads CASSPRTVGANVLTF. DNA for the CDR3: TGTGCCAGCAGCCCCAGGACAGTTGGGGCCAACGTCCTGACTTTC.

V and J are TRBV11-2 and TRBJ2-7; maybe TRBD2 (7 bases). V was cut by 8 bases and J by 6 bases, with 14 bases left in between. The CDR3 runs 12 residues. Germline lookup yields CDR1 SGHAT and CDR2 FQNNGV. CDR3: CASWGGPGEQYF. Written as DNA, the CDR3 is TGTGCCAGCTGGGGGGGGCCGGGCGAGCAGTACTTC.

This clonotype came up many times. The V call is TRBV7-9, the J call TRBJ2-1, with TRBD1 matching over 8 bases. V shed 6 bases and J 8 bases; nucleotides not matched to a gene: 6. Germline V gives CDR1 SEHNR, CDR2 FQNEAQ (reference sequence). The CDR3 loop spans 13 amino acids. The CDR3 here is CASRTGVIDEQFF. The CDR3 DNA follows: TGTGCCAGCAGGACAGGGGTAATCGATGAGCAGTTCTTC.

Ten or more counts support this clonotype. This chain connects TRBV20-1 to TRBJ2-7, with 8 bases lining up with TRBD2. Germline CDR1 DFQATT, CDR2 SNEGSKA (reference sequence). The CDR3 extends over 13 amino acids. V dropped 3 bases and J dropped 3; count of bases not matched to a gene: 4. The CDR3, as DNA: TGCAGTGCTAGTCCGGGAGGGGGCTACGAGCAGTACTTC. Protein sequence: CSASPGGGYEQYF.

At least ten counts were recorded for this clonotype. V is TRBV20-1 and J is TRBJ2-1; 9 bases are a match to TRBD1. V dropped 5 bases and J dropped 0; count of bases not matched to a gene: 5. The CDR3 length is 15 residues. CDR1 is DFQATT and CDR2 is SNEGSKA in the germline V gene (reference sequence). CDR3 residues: CSAPMTGGSYNEQFF. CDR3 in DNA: TGCAGTGCTCCGATGACAGGGGGCTCCTACAATGAGCAGTTCTTC.

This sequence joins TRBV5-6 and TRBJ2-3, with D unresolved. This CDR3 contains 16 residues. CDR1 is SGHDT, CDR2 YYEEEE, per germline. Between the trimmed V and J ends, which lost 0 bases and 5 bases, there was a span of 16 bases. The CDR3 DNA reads TGTGCCAGCAGCTTGGTCGGCTTCTCCTCGGGAGATACGCAGTATTTT. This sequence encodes CASSLVGFSSGDTQYF. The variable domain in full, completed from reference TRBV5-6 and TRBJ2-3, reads DAGVTQSPTHLIKTRGQQVTLRCSPKSGHDTVSWYQQALGQGPQFIFQYYEEEERQRGNFPDRFSGHQFPNYSSELNVNALLLGDSALYLCASSLVGFSSGDTQYFGPGTRLTVL.

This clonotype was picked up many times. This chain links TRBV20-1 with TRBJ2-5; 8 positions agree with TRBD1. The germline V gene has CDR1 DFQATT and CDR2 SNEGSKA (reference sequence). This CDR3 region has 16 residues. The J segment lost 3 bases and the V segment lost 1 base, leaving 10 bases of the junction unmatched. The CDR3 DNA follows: TGCAGTGCTAGAGGGCCCTTAGGACAGGGAAAAGAGACCCAGTACTTC. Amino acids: CSARGPLGQGKETQYF.

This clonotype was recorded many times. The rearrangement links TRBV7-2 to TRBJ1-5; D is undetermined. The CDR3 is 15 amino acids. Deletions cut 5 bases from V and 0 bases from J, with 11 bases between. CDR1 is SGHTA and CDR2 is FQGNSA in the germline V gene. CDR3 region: CASSRDYYSNQPQHF. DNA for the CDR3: TGTGCCAGCAGCCGCGATTATTATAGCAATCAGCCCCAGCATTTT. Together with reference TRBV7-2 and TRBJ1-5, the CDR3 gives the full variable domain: GAGVSQSPSNKVTEKGKDVELRCDPISGHTALYWYRQSLGQGLEFLIYFQGNSAPDKSGLPSDRFSAERTGGSVSTLTIQRTQQEDSAVYLCASSRDYYSNQPQHFGDGTRLSIL.

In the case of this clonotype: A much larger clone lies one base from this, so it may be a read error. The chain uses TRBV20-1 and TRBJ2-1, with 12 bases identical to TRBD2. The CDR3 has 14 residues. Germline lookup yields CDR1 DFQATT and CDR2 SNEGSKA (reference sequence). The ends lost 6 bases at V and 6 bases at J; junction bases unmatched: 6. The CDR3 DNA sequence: TGCAGTGCCAAGGCTAGCGGGAGGGCCAATGAGCAGTTCTTC. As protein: CSAKASGRANEQFF.

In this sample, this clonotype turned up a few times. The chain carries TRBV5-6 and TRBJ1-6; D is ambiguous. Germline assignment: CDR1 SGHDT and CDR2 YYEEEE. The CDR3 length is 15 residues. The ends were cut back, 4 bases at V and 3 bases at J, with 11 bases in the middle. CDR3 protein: CASSDFESYNSPLHF. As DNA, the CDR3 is TGTGCCAGCAGCGACTTCGAGAGCTATAATTCACCCCTCCACTTT.

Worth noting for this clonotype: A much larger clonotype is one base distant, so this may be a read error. The CDR3 DNA is TGTGCCACTGAAGGTAGCGGCTCCTACGAGCAGTACTTC. It is translated as CATEGSGSYEQYF. The chain combines TRBV10-3 with TRBJ2-7, with D possibly TRBD2 on 6 matching bases. Germline assignment: CDR1 ENHRY and CDR2 SYGVKD. The CDR3 runs to 13 residues. Trimming stripped 10 bases from V and 0 bases from J, with 13 bases between.

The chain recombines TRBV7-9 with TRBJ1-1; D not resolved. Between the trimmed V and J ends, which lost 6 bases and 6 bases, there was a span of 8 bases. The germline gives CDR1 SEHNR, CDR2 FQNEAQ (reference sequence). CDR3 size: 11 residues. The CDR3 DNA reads TGTGCCAGCAGTTCAGGAGCTGAAGCTTTCTTT. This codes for CASSSGAEAFF.

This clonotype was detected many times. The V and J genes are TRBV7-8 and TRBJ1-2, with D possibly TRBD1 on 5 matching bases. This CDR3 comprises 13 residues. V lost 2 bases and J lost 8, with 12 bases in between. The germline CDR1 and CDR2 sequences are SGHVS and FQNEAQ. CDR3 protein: CASSLNSGAGYTF. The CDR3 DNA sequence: TGTGCCAGCAGCTTAAATTCTGGGGCGGGCTACACCTTC.

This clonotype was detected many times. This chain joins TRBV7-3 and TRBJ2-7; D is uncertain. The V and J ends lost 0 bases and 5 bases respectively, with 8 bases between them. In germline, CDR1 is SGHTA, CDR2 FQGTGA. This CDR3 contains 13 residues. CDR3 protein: CASSLTVVNEQYF. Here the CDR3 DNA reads TGTGCCAGCAGCTTAACGGTTGTGAACGAGCAGTACTTC. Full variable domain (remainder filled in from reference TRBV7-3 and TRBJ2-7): GAGVSQTPSNKVTEKGKYVELRCDPISGHTALYWYRQSLGQGPEFLIYFQGTGAADDSGLPNDRFFAVRPEGSVSTLKIQRTERGDSAVYLCASSLTVVNEQYFGPGTRLTVT.

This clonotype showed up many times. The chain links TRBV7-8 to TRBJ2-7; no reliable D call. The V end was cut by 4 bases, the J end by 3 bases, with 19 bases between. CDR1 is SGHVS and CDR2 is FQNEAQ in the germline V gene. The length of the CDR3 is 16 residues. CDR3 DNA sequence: TGTGCCAGCAGCTCATCCCCGACCGTTGGGATCTACGAGCAGTACTTC. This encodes CASSSSPTVGIYEQYF.

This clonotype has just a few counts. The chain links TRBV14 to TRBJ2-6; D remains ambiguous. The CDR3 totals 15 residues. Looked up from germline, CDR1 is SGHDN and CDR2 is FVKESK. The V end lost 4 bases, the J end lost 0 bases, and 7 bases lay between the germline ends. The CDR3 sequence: CASSPLYSGANVLTF. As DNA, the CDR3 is TGTGCCAGCAGCCCCCTCTACTCTGGGGCCAACGTCCTGACTTTC.

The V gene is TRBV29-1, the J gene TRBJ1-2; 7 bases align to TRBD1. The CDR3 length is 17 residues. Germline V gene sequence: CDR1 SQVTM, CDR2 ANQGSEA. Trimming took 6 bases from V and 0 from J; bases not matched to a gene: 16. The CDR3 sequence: CSVENITGTDTNYGYTF. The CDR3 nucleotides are TGCAGCGTGGAAAATATCACCGGGACAGACACTAACTATGGCTACACCTTC.

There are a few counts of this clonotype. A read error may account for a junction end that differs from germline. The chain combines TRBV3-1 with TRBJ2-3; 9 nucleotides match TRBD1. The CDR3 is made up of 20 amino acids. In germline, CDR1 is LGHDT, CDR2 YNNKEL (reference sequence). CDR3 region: CATSQVLGQGYEGVEDTQYF. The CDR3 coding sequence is TGTGCCACCAGCCAAGTCCTGGGACAGGGTTATGAGGGAGTTGAAGATACGCAGTATTTT.

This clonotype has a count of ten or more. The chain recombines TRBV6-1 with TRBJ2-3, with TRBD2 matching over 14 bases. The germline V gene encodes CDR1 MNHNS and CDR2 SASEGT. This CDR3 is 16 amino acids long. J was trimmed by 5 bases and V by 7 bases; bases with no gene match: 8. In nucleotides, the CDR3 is TGTGCCAGCAAAAAGGGACTAGCGGGAGTTGAAGATACGCAGTATTTT. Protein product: CASKKGLAGVEDTQYF.

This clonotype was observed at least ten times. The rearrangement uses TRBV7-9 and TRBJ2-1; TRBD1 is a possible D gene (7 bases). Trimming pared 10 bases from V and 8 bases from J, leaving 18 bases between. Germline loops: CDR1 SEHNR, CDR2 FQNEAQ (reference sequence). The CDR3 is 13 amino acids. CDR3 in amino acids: CATSTGSGYEQFF. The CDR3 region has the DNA TGTGCCACCTCGACAGGGAGCGGGTATGAGCAGTTCTTC.

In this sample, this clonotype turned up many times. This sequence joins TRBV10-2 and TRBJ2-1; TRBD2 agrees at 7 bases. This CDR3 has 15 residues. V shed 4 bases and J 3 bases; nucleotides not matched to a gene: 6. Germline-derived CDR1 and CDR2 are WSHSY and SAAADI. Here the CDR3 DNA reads TGCGCCAGCAGTGTGACTAGCAGTCTCTACAATGAGCAGTTCTTC. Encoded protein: CASSVTSSLYNEQFF.

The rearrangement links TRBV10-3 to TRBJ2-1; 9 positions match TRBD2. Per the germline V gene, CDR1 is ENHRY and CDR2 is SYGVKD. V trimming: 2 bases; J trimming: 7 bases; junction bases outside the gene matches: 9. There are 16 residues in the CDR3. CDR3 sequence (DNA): TGTGCCATCAGTGAGGTAGTAGCGGGAGATAGTAATGAGCAGTTCTTC. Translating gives CAISEVVAGDSNEQFF.

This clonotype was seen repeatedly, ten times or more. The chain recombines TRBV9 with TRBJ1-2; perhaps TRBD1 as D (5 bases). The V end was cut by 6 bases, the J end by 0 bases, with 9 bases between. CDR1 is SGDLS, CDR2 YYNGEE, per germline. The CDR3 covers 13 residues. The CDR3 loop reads CASTQAANYGYTF. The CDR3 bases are TGTGCCAGCACACAGGCCGCTAACTATGGCTACACCTTC.

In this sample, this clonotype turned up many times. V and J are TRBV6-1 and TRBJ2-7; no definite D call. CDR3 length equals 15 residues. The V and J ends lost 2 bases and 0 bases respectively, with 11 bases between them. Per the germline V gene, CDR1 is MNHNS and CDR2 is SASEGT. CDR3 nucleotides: TGTGCCAGCAGTGAACCGGGCCGTGGCTCCTACGAGCAGTACTTC. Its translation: CASSEPGRGSYEQYF.

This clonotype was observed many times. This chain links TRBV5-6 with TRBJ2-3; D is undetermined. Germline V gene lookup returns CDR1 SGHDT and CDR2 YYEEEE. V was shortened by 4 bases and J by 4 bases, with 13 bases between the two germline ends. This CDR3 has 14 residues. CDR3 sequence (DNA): TGTGCCAGCAGCCAAGACGGAAGATCAGATACGCAGTATTTT. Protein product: CASSQDGRSDTQYF.